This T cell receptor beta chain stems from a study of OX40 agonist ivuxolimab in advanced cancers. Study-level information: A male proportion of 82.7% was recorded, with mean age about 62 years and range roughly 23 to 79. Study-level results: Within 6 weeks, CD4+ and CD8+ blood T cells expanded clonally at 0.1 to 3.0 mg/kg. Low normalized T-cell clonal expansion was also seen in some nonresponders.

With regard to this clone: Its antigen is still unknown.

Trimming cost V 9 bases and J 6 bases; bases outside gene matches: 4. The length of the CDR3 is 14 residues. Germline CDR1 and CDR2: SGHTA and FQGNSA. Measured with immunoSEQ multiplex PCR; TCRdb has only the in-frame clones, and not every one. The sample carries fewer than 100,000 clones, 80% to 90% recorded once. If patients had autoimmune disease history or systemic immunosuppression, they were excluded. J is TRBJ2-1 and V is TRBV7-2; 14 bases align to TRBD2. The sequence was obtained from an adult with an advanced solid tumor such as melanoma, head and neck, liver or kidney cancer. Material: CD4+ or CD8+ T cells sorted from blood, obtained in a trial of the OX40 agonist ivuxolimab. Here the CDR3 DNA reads TGTGCCAGTCGGACTAGCGGGGGGCCCAATGAGCAGTTCTTC. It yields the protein CASRTSGGPNEQFF.